Here is one T cell receptor (beta chain) with its context. Its antigen is as yet unknown. Tumor tissue was taken before any definitive surgery or chemotherapy was given. The data are from a study of high-grade serous ovarian cancer treatment subgroups. Study information: On average, approximately 14,000 reads and about 6,800 unique TCR beta rearrangements were obtained per sample. Overall study findings and caveats: Bulk tumor TCR sequencing gave no spatial information.

The data were produced by immunoSEQ multiplex PCR, yet TCRdb's version contains in-frame clones alone and is incomplete. The profile shows around 20,000 clones, around 79% of them singletons. The CDR3 runs to 11 residues. V was cut by 7 bases and J by 4 bases, with 5 bases left in between. Germline V gene data show CDR1 as MNHEY and CDR2 as SVGAGI. The chain uses TRBV6-5 and TRBJ2-1; D remains ambiguous. Sample: tumor tissue. The receptor's source is a human donor with high-grade serous ovarian cancer. This chain's CDR3 is CASKRYNEQFF. The CDR3, as DNA: TGTGCCAGCAAACGTTACAATGAGCAGTTCTTC.